A selection of T cell receptor beta chains follows, all from one sample in a study of blood T cell repertoires in COVID-19. Clones were sequenced by immunoSEQ multiplex PCR, and TCRdb holds only the in-frame ones, with some missing. The sample contains over 30,000 clones, around 75% of which appear only once. Sequenced: peripheral blood. The receptors here all came from a man at least 80 years old with active or convalescent COVID-19. Each CDR3 is given with its conserved first and last residue. A D gene is named only where the DNA matches it firmly. Size is omitted from some rows. Given values are once, few, many or a class for expanded clones.

j_gene	v_gene	d_gene	len	abundance	CDR3aa	CDR3nt
TRBJ2-6	TRBV5-4	TRBD1	15	NA	CASSPDRGRANVLTF	TGTGCCAGCAGCCCCGACAGGGGTAGGGCCAACGTCCTGACTTTC
TRBJ2-1	TRBV19	NA	16	NA	CASSIDSRASYNEQFF	TGTGCCAGTAGTATAGATTCGCGAGCCTCCTACAATGAGCAGTTCTTC
TRBJ2-4	TRBV13	TRBD2	14	NA	CASSLGGSGNIQYF	TGTGCCAGCAGCTTAGGGGGTAGCGGGAACATTCAGTACTTC
TRBJ2-4	TRBV28	NA	15	once	CASLKGAGRKNIQYF	TGTGCCAGCCTTAAAGGGGCAGGGAGGAAAAACATTCAGTACTTC
TRBJ2-7	TRBV19	NA	14	NA	CASTGAGHSYEQYF	TGTGCCAGCACTGGCGCTGGACATTCCTACGAGCAGTACTTC
TRBJ2-2	TRBV7-3	NA	13	NA	CASSSLGPGELFF	TGTGCCAGCAGCTCCTTGGGGCCCGGGGAGCTGTTTTTT
TRBJ1-1	TRBV6-5	TRBD1	15	once	CASSPRTGGNTEAFF	TGTGCCAGCAGTCCCAGGACAGGAGGGAACACTGAAGCTTTCTTT
TRBJ2-3	TRBV10-3	NA	13	NA	CAISGTGTDTQYF	TGTGCCATCAGTGGGACAGGCACAGATACGCAGTATTTT
TRBJ2-7	TRBV18	NA	14	NA	CASSAGYLSYEQYF	TGTGCCAGCTCAGCAGGGTACCTATCCTACGAGCAGTACTTC
TRBJ2-3	TRBV28	TRBD2	18	few	CASSSGTVGLAYPDTQYF	TGTGCCAGCAGCTCCGGGACAGTGGGACTAGCGTATCCAGATACGCAGTATTTT
TRBJ1-2	TRBV5-6	NA	12	NA	CASSFPGYGYTF	TGTGCCAGCAGCTTTCCCGGGTATGGCTACACCTTC
TRBJ2-3	TRBV5-1	NA	14	NA	CASSGREGTDTQYF	TGCGCCAGCAGCGGGCGGGAAGGCACAGATACGCAGTATTTT
TRBJ2-2	TRBV5-1	NA	16	NA	CASSLLTGVVTGELFF	TGCGCCAGCAGCTTGTTGACGGGAGTAGTTACCGGGGAGCTGTTTTTT
TRBJ2-7	TRBV6-5	TRBD1	15	NA	CASNLGQGPIYEQYF	TGTGCCAGTAATCTCGGACAGGGGCCAATATACGAGCAGTACTTC
TRBJ2-6	TRBV7-3	NA	15	NA	CASSPWGFGANVLTF	TGTGCCAGCAGCCCATGGGGCTTTGGGGCCAACGTCCTGACTTTC
TRBJ1-1	TRBV6-2/TRBV6-3	NA	13	few	CASSLRWNTEAFF	TGTGCCAGCAGCCTGAGGTGGAACACTGAAGCTTTCTTT
TRBJ2-7	TRBV5-1	TRBD1	16	few	CASSPGDRAPLYEQYF	TGCGCCAGCAGCCCCGGGGACAGGGCCCCCCTCTACGAGCAGTACTTC
TRBJ1-2	TRBV3-1/TRBV3-2	TRBD1	15	NA	CASSQLDRGMGGYTF	TGTGCCAGCAGCCAACTCGACAGGGGAATGGGTGGCTACACCTTC
TRBJ2-2	TRBV5-1	NA	15	NA	CASTFVSGNTGELFF	TGCGCCAGCACTTTCGTGAGCGGGAACACCGGGGAGCTGTTTTTT
TRBJ2-2	TRBV11-2	TRBD1	16	NA	CASSHRRDRATGELFF	TGTGCCAGCAGTCACCGCCGGGACAGGGCCACCGGGGAGCTGTTTTTT
TRBJ2-1	TRBV25-1	TRBD2	17	NA	CASGALAGVGGENEQFF	TGTGCCAGTGGTGCCCTAGCGGGAGTTGGTGGGGAAAATGAGCAGTTCTTC
TRBJ2-1	TRBV29-1	TRBD2	16	NA	CSATPGGLGAGNEQFF	TGCAGCGCTACACCAGGAGGGCTAGGAGCGGGAAATGAGCAGTTCTTC
TRBJ1-2	TRBV28	TRBD1	16	NA	CASSPPGQGASYGYTF	TGTGCCAGCAGTCCCCCAGGACAGGGGGCTAGCTATGGCTACACCTTC
TRBJ1-2	TRBV7-2	TRBD1	14	few	CASSLAGTGGGYTF	TGTGCCAGCAGCTTAGCCGGGACAGGGGGAGGCTACACCTTC
TRBJ1-4	TRBV13	NA	12	NA	CASSLVAGALFF	TGTGCCAGCAGCTTAGTGGCAGGCGCACTGTTTTTT
TRBJ1-5	TRBV27	TRBD1	16	NA	CASRPGQGYSNQPQHF	TGTGCCAGCAGACCGGGACAGGGGTACAGCAATCAGCCCCAGCATTTT
TRBJ2-1	TRBV27	TRBD1	14	few	CASSLQGALGEQFF	TGTGCCAGCAGTTTACAGGGGGCGCTCGGTGAGCAGTTCTTC
TRBJ2-3	TRBV5-1	NA	14	NA	CASSLDRAPDTQYF	TGCGCCAGCAGCTTGGACAGGGCTCCAGATACGCAGTATTTT
TRBJ1-6	TRBV7-2	NA	14	NA	CASSAPGAGSPLHF	TGTGCCAGCAGCGCACCAGGGGCTGGTTCACCCCTCCACTTT
TRBJ2-3	TRBV5-1	TRBD2	16	NA	CASSLGTSGRADTQYF	TGCGCCAGCAGCTTGGGGACTAGCGGGAGGGCAGATACGCAGTATTTT
TRBJ1-1	TRBV10-3	TRBD1	17	NA	CAISLGQTSGVNTEAFF	TGTGCCATCAGTTTGGGACAGACATCGGGCGTAAACACTGAAGCTTTCTTT
TRBJ2-5	TRBV19	NA	13	few	CASSGSGQETQYF	TGTGCCAGTAGTGGTAGCGGTCAAGAGACCCAGTACTTC
TRBJ1-6	TRBV28	NA	15	NA	CASQKLGQVHSPLHF	TGTGCCAGCCAAAAACTGGGGCAGGTCCATTCACCCCTCCACTTT
TRBJ1-1	TRBV7-9	NA	13	NA	CASSLSGFPEAFF	TGTGCCAGCAGCTTATCAGGGTTCCCTGAAGCTTTCTTT
TRBJ1-1	TRBV5-6	NA	13	NA	CASSLASGEQAFF	TGTGCCAGCAGCTTGGCCTCAGGGGAGCAAGCTTTCTTT
TRBJ1-3	TRBV15	NA	16	NA	CATSRGPSSSGNTIYF	TGTGCCACCAGCAGAGGCCCTTCCAGCTCTGGAAACACCATATATTTT
TRBJ2-1	TRBV3-1/TRBV3-2	TRBD2	15	NA	CASSQVAGVGNEQFF	TGTGCCAGCAGCCAAGTAGCGGGAGTTGGTAATGAGCAGTTCTTC
TRBJ1-2	TRBV28	NA	12	NA	CASSWGLYGYTF	TGTGCCAGCAGTTGGGGCTTGTATGGCTACACCTTC
TRBJ2-1	TRBV7-8	NA	14	few	CASSLLSTSNEQFF	TGTGCCAGCAGCTTATTGAGTACTTCTAATGAGCAGTTCTTC
TRBJ2-7	TRBV10-2	NA	13	NA	CASKEWRDGEQYF	TGCGCCAGCAAAGAATGGCGGGATGGCGAGCAGTACTTC